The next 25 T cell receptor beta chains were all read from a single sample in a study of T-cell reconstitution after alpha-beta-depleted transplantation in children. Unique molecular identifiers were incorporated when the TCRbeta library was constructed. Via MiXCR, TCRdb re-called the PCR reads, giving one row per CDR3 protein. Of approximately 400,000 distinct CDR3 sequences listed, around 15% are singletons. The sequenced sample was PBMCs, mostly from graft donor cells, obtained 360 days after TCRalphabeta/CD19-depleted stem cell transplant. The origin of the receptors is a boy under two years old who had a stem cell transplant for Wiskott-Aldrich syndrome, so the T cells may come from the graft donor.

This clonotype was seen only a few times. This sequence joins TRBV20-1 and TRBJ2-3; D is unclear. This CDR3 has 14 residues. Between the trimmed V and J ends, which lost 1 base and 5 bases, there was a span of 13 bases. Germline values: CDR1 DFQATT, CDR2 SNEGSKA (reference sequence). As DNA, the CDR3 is TGCAGTGCTAGAGTTTGGCCGAGTGGAGATACGCAGTATTTT. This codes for CSARVWPSGDTQYF.

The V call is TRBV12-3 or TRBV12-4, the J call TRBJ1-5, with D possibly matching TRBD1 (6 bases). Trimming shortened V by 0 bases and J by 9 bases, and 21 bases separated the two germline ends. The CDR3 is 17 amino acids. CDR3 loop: CASSLASPGHLQAPQHF. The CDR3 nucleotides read TGTGCCAGCAGTTTAGCGTCCCCGGGACATCTTCAAGCGCCCCAGCATTTT.

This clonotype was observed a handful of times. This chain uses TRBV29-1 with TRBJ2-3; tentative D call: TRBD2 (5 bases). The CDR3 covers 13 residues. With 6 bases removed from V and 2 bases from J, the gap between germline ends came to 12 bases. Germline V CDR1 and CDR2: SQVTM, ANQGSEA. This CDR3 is CSVETTITDTQYF. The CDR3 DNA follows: TGCAGCGTGGAGACGACTATCACAGATACGCAGTATTTT.

CDR3 in DNA: TGTGCCAGCAGCTCCGGGATAGCGGGGGGGCCAGATACGCAGTATTTT. It is translated as CASSSGIAGGPDTQYF. The chain couples TRBV11-2 to TRBJ2-3; 11 bases are shared with TRBD2. CDR1 is SGHAT and CDR2 is FQNNGV in the germline V gene. CDR3 length: 16 residues. Unmatched junction bases numbered 7, after V lost 4 bases and J lost 4 bases. Full variable domain (remainder filled in from reference TRBV11-2 and TRBJ2-3): EAGVAQSPRYKIIEKRQSVAFWCNPISGHATLYWYQQILGQGPKLLIQFQNNGVVDDSQLPKDRFSAERLKGVDSTLKIQPAKLEDSAVYLCASSSGIAGGPDTQYFGPGTRLTVL.

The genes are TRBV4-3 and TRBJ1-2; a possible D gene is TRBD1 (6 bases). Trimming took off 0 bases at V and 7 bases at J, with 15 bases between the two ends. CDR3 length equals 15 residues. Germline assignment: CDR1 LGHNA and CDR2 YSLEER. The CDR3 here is CASSQDIGQLAGYTF. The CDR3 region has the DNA TGCGCCAGCAGCCAAGATATCGGACAGCTTGCTGGCTACACCTTC.

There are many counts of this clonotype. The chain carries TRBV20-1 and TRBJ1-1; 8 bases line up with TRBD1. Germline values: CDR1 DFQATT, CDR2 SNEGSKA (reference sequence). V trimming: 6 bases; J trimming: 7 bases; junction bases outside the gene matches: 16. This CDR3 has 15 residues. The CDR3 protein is CSARQLLRGRIEAFF. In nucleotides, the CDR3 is TGCAGTGCCAGACAACTTCTCAGGGGGCGGATTGAAGCTTTCTTT.

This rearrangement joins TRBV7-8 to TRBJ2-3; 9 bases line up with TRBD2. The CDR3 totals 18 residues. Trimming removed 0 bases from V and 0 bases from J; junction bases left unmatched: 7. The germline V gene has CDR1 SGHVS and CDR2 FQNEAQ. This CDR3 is CASSLALAGLSSTDTQYF. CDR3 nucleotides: TGTGCCAGCAGCTTAGCCCTAGCGGGGTTGTCTAGCACAGATACGCAGTATTTT.

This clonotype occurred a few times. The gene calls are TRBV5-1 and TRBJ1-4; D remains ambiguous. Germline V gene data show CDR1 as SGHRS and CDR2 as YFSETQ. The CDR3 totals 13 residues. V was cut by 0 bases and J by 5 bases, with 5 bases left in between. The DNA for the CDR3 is TGCGCCAGCAGCTTGGGAGTCAATGAAAAACTGTTTTTT. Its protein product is CASSLGVNEKLFF.

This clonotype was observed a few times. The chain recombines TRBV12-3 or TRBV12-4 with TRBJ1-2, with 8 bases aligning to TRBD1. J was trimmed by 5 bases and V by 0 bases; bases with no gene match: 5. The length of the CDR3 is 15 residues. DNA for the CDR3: TGTGCCAGCAGTTTAGCAGGGACAGGCTATTATGGCTACACCTTC. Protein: CASSLAGTGYYGYTF.

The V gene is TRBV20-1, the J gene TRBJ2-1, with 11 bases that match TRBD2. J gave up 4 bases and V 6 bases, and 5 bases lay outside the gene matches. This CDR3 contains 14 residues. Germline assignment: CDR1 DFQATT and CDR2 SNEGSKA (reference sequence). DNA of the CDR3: TGCAGTGCGCCGACTAGCGGGGCATACAATGAGCAGTTCTTC. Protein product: CSAPTSGAYNEQFF.

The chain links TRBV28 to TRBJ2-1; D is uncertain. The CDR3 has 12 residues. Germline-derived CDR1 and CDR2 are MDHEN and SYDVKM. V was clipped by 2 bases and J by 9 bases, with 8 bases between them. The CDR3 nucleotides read TGTGCCAGCAGTTTAAGGCGGATTGAGCAGTTCTTC. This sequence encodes CASSLRRIEQFF.

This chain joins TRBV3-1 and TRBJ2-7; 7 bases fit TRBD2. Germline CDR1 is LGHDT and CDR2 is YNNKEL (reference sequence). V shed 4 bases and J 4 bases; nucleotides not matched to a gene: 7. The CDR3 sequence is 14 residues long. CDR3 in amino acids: CASSPLGSGYEQYF. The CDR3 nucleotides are TGTGCCAGCAGCCCGCTGGGTAGCGGGTACGAGCAGTACTTC.

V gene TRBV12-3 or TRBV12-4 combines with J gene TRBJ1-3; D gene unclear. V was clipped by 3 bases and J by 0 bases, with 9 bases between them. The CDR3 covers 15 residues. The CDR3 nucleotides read TGTGCCAGCAGTTTCTGGGCACTCTCTGGAAACACCATATATTTT. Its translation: CASSFWALSGNTIYF.

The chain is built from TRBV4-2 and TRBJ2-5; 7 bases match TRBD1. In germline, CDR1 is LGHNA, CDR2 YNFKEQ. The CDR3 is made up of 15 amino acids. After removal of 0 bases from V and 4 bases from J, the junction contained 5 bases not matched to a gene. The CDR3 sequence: CASSQERGRIETQYF. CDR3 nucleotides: TGTGCCAGCAGCCAAGAAAGGGGGCGCATAGAGACCCAGTACTTC.

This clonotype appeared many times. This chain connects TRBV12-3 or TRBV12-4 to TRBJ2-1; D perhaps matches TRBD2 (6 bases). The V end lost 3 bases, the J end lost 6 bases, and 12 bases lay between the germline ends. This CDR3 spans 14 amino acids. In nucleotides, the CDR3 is TGTGCCAGCAGTTTCCTGTCGGGAGCCAATGAGCAGTTCTTC. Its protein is CASSFLSGANEQFF.

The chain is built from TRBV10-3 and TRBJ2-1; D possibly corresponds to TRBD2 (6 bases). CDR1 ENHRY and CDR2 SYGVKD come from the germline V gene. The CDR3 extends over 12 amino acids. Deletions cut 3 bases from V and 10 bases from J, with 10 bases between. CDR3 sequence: CAISDRGYEQFF. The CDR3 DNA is TGTGCCATCAGTGATCGGGGGTACGAGCAGTTCTTC.

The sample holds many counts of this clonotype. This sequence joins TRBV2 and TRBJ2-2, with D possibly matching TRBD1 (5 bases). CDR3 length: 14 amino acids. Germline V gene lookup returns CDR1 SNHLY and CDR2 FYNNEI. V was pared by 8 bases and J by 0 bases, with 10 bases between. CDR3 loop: CASLRQTNTGELFF. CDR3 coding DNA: TGTGCCAGCCTTAGACAGACGAACACCGGGGAGCTGTTTTTT.

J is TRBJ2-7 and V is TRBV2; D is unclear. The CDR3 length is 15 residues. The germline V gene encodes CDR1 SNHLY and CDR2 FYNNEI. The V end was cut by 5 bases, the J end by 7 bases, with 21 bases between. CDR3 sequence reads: CASSTAHRPSREQYF. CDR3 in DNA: TGTGCCAGCAGTACCGCCCACCGTCCTTCGAGGGAGCAGTACTTC.

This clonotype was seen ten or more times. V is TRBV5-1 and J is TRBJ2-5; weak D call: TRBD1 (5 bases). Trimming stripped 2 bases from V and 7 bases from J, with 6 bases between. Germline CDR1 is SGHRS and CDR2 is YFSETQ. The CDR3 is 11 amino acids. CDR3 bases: TGCGCCAGCAGCTTCCAGGGGACCCAGTACTTC. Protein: CASSFQGTQYF.

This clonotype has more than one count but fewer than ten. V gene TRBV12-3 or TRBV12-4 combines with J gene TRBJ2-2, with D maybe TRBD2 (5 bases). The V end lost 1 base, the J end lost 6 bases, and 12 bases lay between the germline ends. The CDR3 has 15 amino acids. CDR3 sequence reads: CASSLVAGGPGELFF. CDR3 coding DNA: TGTGCCAGCAGTTTAGTGGCAGGAGGACCCGGGGAGCTGTTTTTT.

The CDR3: CASSYSTGSGTQYF. In DNA, the CDR3 is TGTGCCAGCAGTTACTCGACAGGGAGTGGGACCCAGTACTTC. The chain uses TRBV6-5 and TRBJ2-5; 7 nucleotides line up with TRBD1. Germline lookup yields CDR1 MNHEY and CDR2 SVGAGI. J gave up 7 bases and V 0 bases, and 5 bases lay outside the gene matches. The CDR3 consists of 14 residues.

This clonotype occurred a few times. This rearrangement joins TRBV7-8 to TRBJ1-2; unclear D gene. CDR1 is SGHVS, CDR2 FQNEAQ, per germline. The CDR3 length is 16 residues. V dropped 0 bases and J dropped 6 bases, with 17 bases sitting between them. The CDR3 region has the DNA TGTGCCAGCAGCTTAGCACAGACCCGCGTCTACCATGGCTACACCTTC. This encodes CASSLAQTRVYHGYTF.

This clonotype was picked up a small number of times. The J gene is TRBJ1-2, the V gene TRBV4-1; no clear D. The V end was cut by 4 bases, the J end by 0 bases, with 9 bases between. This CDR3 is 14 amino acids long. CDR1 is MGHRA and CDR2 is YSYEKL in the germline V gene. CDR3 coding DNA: TGCGCCAGCAGCCTGGGGAGCTCTAACTATGGCTACACCTTC. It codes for CASSLGSSNYGYTF.

The CDR3 here is CSVSGWAARLANTQYF. The CDR3 region has the DNA TGCAGCGTTTCAGGCTGGGCTGCGAGGTTGGCAAATACGCAGTATTTT. The chain carries TRBV29-1 and TRBJ2-3; D unresolved. Germline V gene lookup returns CDR1 SQVTM and CDR2 ANQGSEA. V was clipped by 5 bases and J by 7 bases, with 25 bases between them. This CDR3 spans 16 amino acids.

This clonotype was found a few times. The CDR3, as DNA: TGCGCCAGCACCAATGTCGGGGAGCTGTTTTTT. Encoded protein: CASTNVGELFF. The chain joins TRBV5-1 to TRBJ2-2; no clear D gene. The CDR3 totals 11 residues. Trimming took off 6 bases at V and 7 bases at J, with 7 bases between the two ends. Germline V gene data show CDR1 as SGHRS and CDR2 as YFSETQ. The full variable domain, completed using reference TRBV5-1 and TRBJ2-2, is KAGVTQTPRYLIKTRGQQVTLSCSPISGHRSVSWYQQTPGQGLQFLFEYFSETQRNKGNFPGRFSGRQFSNSRSEMNVSTLELGDSALYLCASTNVGELFFGEGSRLTVL.